Below, one T cell receptor (beta chain) is given with its context. The data were obtained in a study of blood T cell repertoires in COVID-19. The CDR3 runs 16 residues. With V trimmed by 5 bases and J by 4 bases, 4 bases remained unmatched. Germline CDR1 is MNHEY and CDR2 is SMNVEV (reference sequence). Here immunoSEQ multiplex PCR was the method, and the copy in TCRdb shows in-frame clones only, minus some. The sample has about 200,000 clones, approximately 80% seen once. The source material was peripheral blood. This TCR was sampled from a human donor in a cohort sampled during active COVID-19. The rearrangement uses TRBV27 and TRBJ2-1; 14 bases align to TRBD2. CDR3 sequence: CASSLGTSGSYNEQFF. The CDR3 nucleotides are TGTGCCAGCAGTCTCGGGACTAGCGGGAGTTACAATGAGCAGTTCTTC.